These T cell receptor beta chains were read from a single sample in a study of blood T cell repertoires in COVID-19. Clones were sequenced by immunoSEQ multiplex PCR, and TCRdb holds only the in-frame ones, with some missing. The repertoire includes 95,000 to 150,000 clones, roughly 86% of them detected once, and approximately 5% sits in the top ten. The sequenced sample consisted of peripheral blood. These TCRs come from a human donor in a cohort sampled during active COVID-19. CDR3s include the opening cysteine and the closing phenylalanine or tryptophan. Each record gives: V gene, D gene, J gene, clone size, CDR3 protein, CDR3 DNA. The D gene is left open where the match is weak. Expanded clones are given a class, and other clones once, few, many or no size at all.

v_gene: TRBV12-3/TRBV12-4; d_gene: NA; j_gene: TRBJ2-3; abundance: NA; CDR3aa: CASTARLGGQYF; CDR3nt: TGTGCCAGCACCGCCCGTCTCGGGGGGCAGTATTTT
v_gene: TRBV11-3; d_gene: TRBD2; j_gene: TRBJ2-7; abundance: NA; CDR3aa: CASSSSGSRYEQYF; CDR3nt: TGTGCCAGCAGTTCTAGCGGGAGTCGGTACGAGCAGTACTTC
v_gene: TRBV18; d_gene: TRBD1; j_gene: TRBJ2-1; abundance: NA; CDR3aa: CASSPKGAAGYNEQFF; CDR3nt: TGTGCCAGCTCACCAAAGGGGGCTGCGGGCTACAATGAGCAGTTCTTC
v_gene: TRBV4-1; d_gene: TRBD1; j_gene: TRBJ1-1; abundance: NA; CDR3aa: CASSQGSWGLTGIGTEAFF; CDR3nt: TGCGCCAGCAGCCAAGGGTCGTGGGGTCTGACAGGGATTGGCACTGAAGCTTTCTTT
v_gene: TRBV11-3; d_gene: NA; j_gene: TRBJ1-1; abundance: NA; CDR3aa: CASSRRRGTEAFF; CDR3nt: TGTGCCAGCAGCCGTAGGAGGGGCACTGAAGCTTTCTTT
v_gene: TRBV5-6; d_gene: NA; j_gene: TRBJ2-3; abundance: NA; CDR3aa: CASSSRDTQYF; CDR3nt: TGTGCCAGCAGCTCTCGGGATACGCAGTATTTT
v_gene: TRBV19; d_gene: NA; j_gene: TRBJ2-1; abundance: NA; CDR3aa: CASSIRGSEQFF; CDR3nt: TGTGCCAGTAGTATCCGGGGAAGTGAGCAGTTCTTC
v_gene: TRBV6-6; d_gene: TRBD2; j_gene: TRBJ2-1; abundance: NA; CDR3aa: CASTDSGKGSYNEQFF; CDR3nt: TGTGCCAGCACCGATAGCGGGAAAGGCTCCTACAATGAGCAGTTCTTC
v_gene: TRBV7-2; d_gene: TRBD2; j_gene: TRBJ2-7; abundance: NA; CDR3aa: CASSLDRRGVEQYF; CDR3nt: TGTGCCAGCAGCTTAGATAGGCGGGGGGTTGAGCAGTACTTC
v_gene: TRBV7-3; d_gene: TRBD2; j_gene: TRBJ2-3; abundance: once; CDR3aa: CASSLGLAGDTQYF; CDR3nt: TGTGCCAGCAGCCTCGGACTAGCGGGGGATACGCAGTATTTT
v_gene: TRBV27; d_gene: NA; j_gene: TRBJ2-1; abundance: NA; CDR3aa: CASSFRGTTYNEQFF; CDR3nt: TGTGCCAGCAGTTTCCGGGGAACAACCTACAATGAGCAGTTCTTC
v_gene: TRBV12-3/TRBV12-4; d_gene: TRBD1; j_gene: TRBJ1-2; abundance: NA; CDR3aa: CASSRGTGGYTF; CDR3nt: TGTGCCAGCAGTAGAGGGACAGGTGGCTACACCTTC
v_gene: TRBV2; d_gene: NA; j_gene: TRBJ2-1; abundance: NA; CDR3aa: CASSEWSGTFYNEQFF; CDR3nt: TGTGCCAGCAGTGAATGGTCCGGGACTTTTTACAATGAGCAGTTCTTC
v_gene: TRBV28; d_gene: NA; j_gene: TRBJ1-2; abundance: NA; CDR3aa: CASSVTDSYGYTF; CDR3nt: TGTGCCAGCAGTGTCACGGACAGCTATGGCTACACCTTC
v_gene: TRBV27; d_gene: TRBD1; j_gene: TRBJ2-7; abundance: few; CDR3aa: CASRQTGSHYF; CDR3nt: TGTGCCAGCCGGCAGACAGGGTCCCATTACTTC
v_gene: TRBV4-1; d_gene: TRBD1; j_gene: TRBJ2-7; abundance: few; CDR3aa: CASSQGTGESYEQYF; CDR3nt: TGCGCCAGCAGCCAAGGGACAGGGGAGTCCTACGAGCAGTACTTC
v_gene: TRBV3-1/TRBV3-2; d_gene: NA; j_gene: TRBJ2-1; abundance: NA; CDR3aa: CASSVRTVLSYNEQFF; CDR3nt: TGTGCCAGCAGCGTTAGGACAGTTCTTTCCTACAATGAGCAGTTCTTC
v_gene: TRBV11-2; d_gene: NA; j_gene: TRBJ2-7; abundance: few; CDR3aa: CASSLITTTGEQYF; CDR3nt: TGTGCCAGCAGCTTAATAACGACGACGGGGGAGCAGTACTTC
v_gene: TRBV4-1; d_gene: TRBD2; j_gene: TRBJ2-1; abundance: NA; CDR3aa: CASSQFTSGSHNEQFF; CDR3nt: TGCGCCAGCAGCCAATTTACTAGCGGGAGTCACAATGAGCAGTTCTTC
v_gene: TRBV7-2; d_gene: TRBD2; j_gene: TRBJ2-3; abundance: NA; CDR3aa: CASTLAGGPGTDTQYF; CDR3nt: TGTGCCAGCACACTAGCGGGAGGGCCTGGCACAGATACGCAGTATTTT
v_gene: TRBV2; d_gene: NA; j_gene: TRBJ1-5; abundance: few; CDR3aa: CASSEETGGNQPQHF; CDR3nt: TGTGCCAGCAGTGAAGAGACCGGGGGCAATCAGCCCCAGCATTTT
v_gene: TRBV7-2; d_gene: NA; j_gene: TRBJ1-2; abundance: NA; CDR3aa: CASEFRPSGGYTF; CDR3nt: TGTGCCAGCGAATTCAGGCCCTCGGGAGGCTACACCTTC
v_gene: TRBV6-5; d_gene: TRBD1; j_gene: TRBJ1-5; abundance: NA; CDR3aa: CASRGQEYQPQHF; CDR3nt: TGTGCCAGCAGGGGACAGGAGTATCAGCCCCAGCATTTT
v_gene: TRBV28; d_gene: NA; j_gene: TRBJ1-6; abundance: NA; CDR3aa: CASSSGGPKSPLHF; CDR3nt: TGTGCCAGCAGCTCTGGAGGGCCGAAATCACCCCTCCACTTT
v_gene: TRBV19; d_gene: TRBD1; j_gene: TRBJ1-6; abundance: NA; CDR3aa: CASNAGGQSPLHF; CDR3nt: TGTGCCAGTAATGCAGGGGGGCAGTCACCCCTCCACTTT
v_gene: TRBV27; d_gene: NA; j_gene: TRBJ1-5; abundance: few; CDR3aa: CASSLQGNQPQHF; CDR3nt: TGTGCCAGCAGTTTACAGGGGAATCAGCCCCAGCATTTT
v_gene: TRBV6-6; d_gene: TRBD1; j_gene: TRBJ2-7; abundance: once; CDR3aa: CASSYRGQGASYEQYF; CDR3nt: TGTGCCAGCAGTTACAGGGGACAGGGGGCATCCTACGAGCAGTACTTC
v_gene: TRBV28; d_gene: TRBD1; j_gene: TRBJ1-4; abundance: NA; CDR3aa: CASKGQGARSGEKLFF; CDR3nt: TGTGCCAGCAAAGGACAGGGGGCGCGAAGTGGTGAAAAACTGTTTTTT
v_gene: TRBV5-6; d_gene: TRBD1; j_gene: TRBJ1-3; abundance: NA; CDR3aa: CASSWGQGGNTIYF; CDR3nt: TGTGCCAGCAGCTGGGGACAGGGCGGAAACACCATATATTTT
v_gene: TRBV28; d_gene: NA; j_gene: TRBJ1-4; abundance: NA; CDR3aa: CASSSRVGGDEKLFF; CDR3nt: TGTGCCAGCAGTTCCCGTGTGGGGGGAGATGAAAAACTGTTTTTT
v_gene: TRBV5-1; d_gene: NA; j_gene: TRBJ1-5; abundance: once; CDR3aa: CASSLGTENQPQHF; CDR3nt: TGCGCCAGCAGCTTGGGGACAGAGAATCAGCCCCAGCATTTT
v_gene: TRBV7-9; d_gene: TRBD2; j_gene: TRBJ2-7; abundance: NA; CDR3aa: CASSPRLAGRYEQYF; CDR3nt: TGTGCCAGCAGCCCGCGACTAGCGGGAAGGTACGAGCAGTACTTC
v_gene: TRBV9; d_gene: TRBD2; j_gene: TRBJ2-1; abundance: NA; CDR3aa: CASSAGLAGKQFF; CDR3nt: TGTGCCAGCAGCGCGGGACTAGCGGGAAAGCAGTTCTTC
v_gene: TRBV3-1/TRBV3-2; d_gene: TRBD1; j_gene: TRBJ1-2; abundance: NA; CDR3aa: CASSDEDRGYTF; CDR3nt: TGTGCCAGCAGCGATGAGGACAGGGGCTACACCTTC
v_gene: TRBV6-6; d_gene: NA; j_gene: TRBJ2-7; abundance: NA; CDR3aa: CASNQGNEQYF; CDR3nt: TGTGCCAGCAACCAGGGGAACGAGCAGTACTTC
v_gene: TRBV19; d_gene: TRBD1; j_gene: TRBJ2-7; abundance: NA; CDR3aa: CASSRQGASYEQYF; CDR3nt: TGTGCCAGTAGCCGACAGGGGGCAAGCTACGAGCAGTACTTC
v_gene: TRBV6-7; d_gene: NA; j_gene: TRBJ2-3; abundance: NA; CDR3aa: CASSGTPQRPLCTASTDTQYF; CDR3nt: TGTGCCAGCAGTGGAACCCCTCAAAGGCCACTGTGTACAGCTAGCACAGATACGCAGTATTTT
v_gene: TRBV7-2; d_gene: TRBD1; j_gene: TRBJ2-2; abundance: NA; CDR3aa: CASSVPGQGSPGELFF; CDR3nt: TGTGCCAGCAGCGTACCGGGACAGGGGTCTCCCGGGGAGCTGTTTTTT
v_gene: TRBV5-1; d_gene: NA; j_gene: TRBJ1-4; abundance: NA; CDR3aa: CASSSQTRTNEKLFF; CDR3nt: TGCGCCAGCAGCTCCCAGACAAGAACTAATGAAAAACTGTTTTTT
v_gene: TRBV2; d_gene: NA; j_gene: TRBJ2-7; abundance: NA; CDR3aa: CASRADSYEQYF; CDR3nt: TGTGCCAGCAGAGCGGACAGCTACGAGCAGTACTTC
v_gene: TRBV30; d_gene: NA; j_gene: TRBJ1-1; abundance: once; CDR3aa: CAWLRGRYTEAFF; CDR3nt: TGTGCCTGGCTCAGGGGAAGGTACACTGAAGCTTTCTTT
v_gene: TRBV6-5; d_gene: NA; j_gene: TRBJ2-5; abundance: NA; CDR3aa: CASSAPGRPQETQYF; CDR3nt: TGTGCCAGCAGCGCCCCAGGGAGGCCGCAAGAGACCCAGTACTTC
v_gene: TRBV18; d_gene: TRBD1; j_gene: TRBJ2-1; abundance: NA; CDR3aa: CASSPLGQVSNEQFF; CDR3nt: TGTGCCAGCTCACCACTGGGACAGGTAAGCAATGAGCAGTTCTTC
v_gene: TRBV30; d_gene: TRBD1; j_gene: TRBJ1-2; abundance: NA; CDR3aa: CAWSVSTGGGYGYTF; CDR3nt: TGTGCCTGGAGTGTCTCAACAGGGGGAGGCTATGGCTACACCTTC
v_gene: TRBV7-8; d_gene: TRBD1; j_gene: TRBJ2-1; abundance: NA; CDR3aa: CASSHPGTDYNEQFF; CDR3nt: TGTGCCAGCAGCCACCCCGGGACAGACTACAATGAGCAGTTCTTC